This T cell receptor (beta chain) originates from a study of somatic mutations in cytotoxic T cells in rheumatoid arthritis listed by TCRdb under 2017. A note on the overall study: Before any treatment started and right after they were diagnosed, patients gave peripheral blood samples (around 29 ml EDTA). Some V beta antibody-stained T-cell populations were flow-sorted on a FACSAria II or Sony SH800 at nearly 100% purity, and sorted V beta1+ cells also underwent TCRB sequencing. Whether expanded CD8+ T-cell clones in untreated, newly diagnosed rheumatoid arthritis carry somatic mutations was the study question, and clonality was characterized with TCRB deep sequencing. For 65 to 70 rheumatoid arthritis patients and more than 15 healthy controls, TCRB deep sequencing was carried out. The median ages of the patient and control groups were essentially identical.

Study-wide conclusions, independent of this receptor: The largest CD8+ clone made up more than 20% of CD8+ cells in about an eighth of the 65 patients, and blood and synovial fluid shared several identical CD8+ TCRB sequences. Healthy controls showed no age-related increase in CD8+ clonality, whereas patients did (Spearman r=0.49). The antigen targets of the expanded CD8+ clones were unknown, and absence from virus-specific databases did not rule out viral specificity. There was no significant difference in CD8+ T-cell clonality between rheumatoid arthritis patients and age-matched healthy controls.

Flow cytometry confirmed the purity of CD4+ and CD8+ cells that had been isolated by positive magnetic bead selection on an AutoMACS. A TCR V beta antibody panel was used in flow cytometry to screen first for clonal expansions, which were then characterized by TCRB deep sequencing of sorted CD8+ fractions. Ficoll-Paque PLUS density gradient separation was used to isolate peripheral blood mononuclear cells. DNA from CD4-enriched, CD8-enriched or PBMC samples was extracted using Nucleospin Tissue or Tissue XS kits and then quantified on a Qubit 2.0 fluorometer. Sequencing of TCRB CDR3 was done on genomic DNA with the immunoSEQ assay. As for the original processing: Patient CD8+ clones larger than 1% were compared against published virus-specific TCRB sequences, and only a few matched. Only productive TCRB rearrangements were included in the analyses. A clone was defined by a unique TCRB CDR3 sequence, and clonality was computed as a productive clonality index based on Shannon entropy. To calculate repertoire overlap between two samples, the template counts of each clone were considered relative to each sample's total templates. V-gene usage from TCRB sequencing and V-gene usage measured by flow cytometry were correlated (Spearman r of under 0.7). In its TCRdb copy, this immuneACCESS table keeps in-frame sequences only and misses some clones. Where compared with another copy, unresolved V genes explain less than half of these, and the others have no known cause. Clone size and the V and J calls come from that table; the DNA yielded D and trimming. Here the sample has around 15,000 clones; roughly 79% occur a single time. The top ten clonotypes cover more than 6.5% of the sample.

Details on this clone: Its antigen specificity is not known. No per-base quality is available; no much larger clone lies one base away.

This receptor was taken from an adult with rheumatoid arthritis. The specimen was CD8+ T cells sorted from blood.

The CDR3 here reads CASTRGNQPQHF. The nucleotides are TGTGCCAGTACTCGAGGCAATCAGCCCCAGCATTTT. Rearrangement joined TRBV19 to TRBJ1-5; the D gene identity is not certain. According to the germline V gene (reference sequence), CDR1 reads LNHDA and CDR2 reads SQIVND. The CDR3, cysteine through phenylalanine, is 12 amino acids long. Only the CDR3 DNA is retained, 36 bases long and in frame from the first base. A distance of 6 bases separates the germline ends of V and J, which lose 7 bases and 2 bases respectively.